The 26 T cell receptor beta chains in this list originate from one sample, sequenced in a study of shared clonotypes between healthy human individuals. The naive CD8 fraction comprised CD45RO-negative cells positively selected for CCR7 and excluded terminally differentiated effector memory CD45RA+ cells. The method was immunoSEQ multiplex PCR; TCRdb's version includes in-frame clones alone and lacks a portion of them. The sample has 650,000 to 800,000 clones, about 92% seen once. The sequenced sample was naive CD8+ T cells sorted from blood. The source is a man aged 30-40 years in good health.

Comment on this clone: The same CDR3 can be traced to other DNA sequences in this sample. J is TRBJ2-1 and V is TRBV27; TRBD1 aligns across 11 bases. With 3 bases clipped from V and 4 bases from J, the junction kept 2 bases outside the gene matches. The CDR3 contains 15 residues. Per germline, CDR1 MNHEY and CDR2 SMNVEV (reference sequence). CDR3 bases: TGTGCCAGCAGTTTTGGGACAGGGGGATACAATGAGCAGTTCTTC. This translates into CASSFGTGGYNEQFF.

Notes on this clone: At one boundary the junction diverges from the germline segment, which might be a read error. The V and J genes are TRBV4-2 and TRBJ1-5, with D tentatively TRBD1 (5 bases). Germline lookup yields CDR1 LGHNA and CDR2 YNFKEQ. The CDR3 has 16 residues. The DNA for the CDR3 is TGTGCCAGCAGCCAAGAGAGAGGGGATAGCAATCAGTCCCAGCATTTT. Its translation: CASSQERGDSNQSQHF.

The chain links TRBV18 to TRBJ2-2; TRBD2 aligns across 16 bases. The CDR3 runs 20 residues. J was trimmed by 0 bases and V by 1 base; bases with no gene match: 5. Germline-derived CDR1 and CDR2 are KGHSH and LQKENI. In DNA, the CDR3 is TGTGCCAGCTCACCACTTCCGGGACTAGCGGGAGGGCCGAACACCGGGGAGCTGTTTTTT. Its protein product is CASSPLPGLAGGPNTGELFF.

On this clone itself: In the same sample, other DNA sequences code for this CDR3. The chain employs TRBV9 and TRBJ2-7; TRBD2 matches at 7 bases. Trimming at V came to 0 bases and at J to 3 bases, leaving 0 bases not matched to a gene. This CDR3 region has 13 residues. CDR1 and CDR2 from the germline V gene are SGDLS and YYNGEE. CDR3 nucleotides: TGTGCCAGCAGCGTAGGCGGGAGCTACGAGCAGTACTTC. This sequence encodes CASSVGGSYEQYF.

This sequence joins TRBV13 and TRBJ2-7; D not certain. V was pared by 4 bases and J by 1 base, with 11 bases between. From germline, CDR1 is PRHDT and CDR2 FYEKMQ (reference sequence). This CDR3 has 14 residues. The CDR3 nucleotides are TGTGCCAGCAGCTCTCTGGTCAGGTCCTACGAGCAGTACTTC. It is translated as CASSSLVRSYEQYF.

V usage is TRBV5-1 and J usage is TRBJ1-1; 9 bases match TRBD1. The CDR3 runs 12 residues. Germline V gives CDR1 SGHRS, CDR2 YFSETQ. Trimming removed 4 bases from V and 13 bases from J; junction bases left unmatched: 8. CDR3 coding DNA: TGCGCCAGCAGCCTAGGACAGGGGCTACATTTCTTT. Protein sequence: CASSLGQGLHFF.

The chain employs TRBV4-1 and TRBJ2-7, with TRBD1 matching over 11 bases. V was pared by 0 bases and J by 0 bases, with 1 base of the junction left unmatched. Germline V gene lookup returns CDR1 MGHRA and CDR2 YSYEKL. The CDR3 is 16 amino acids. CDR3 loop: CASSQDGTGGSYEQYF. In nucleotides, the CDR3 is TGCGCCAGCAGCCAAGATGGGACAGGGGGCTCCTACGAGCAGTACTTC.

The rearrangement links TRBV27 to TRBJ2-5; TRBD1 might be the D (6 bases). With 6 bases removed from V and 1 base from J, the gap between germline ends came to 18 bases. Germline V gene sequence: CDR1 MNHEY, CDR2 SMNVEV (reference sequence). This CDR3 is 16 amino acids long. In nucleotides, the CDR3 is TGTGCCAGCAGCAAAAGAACGGGACATAGCCAAGAGACCCAGTACTTC. The encoded protein is CASSKRTGHSQETQYF.

This chain joins TRBV7-6 and TRBJ2-1; 11 bases map to TRBD2. This CDR3 is built from 14 residues. The ends lost 4 bases at V and 6 bases at J; junction bases unmatched: 2. Germline CDR1 and CDR2: SGHVS and FNYEAQ. In DNA form, the CDR3 reads TGTGCCAGCAGCTCCGGGACTAGCGGCAATGAGCAGTTCTTC. This translates into CASSSGTSGNEQFF.

A word on this clone: In the same sample, other DNA sequences code for this CDR3. The chain joins TRBV18 to TRBJ2-7; 7 bases line up with TRBD1. The ends lost 0 bases at V and 2 bases at J; junction bases unmatched: 1. The germline gives CDR1 KGHSH, CDR2 LQKENI. The CDR3 length is 14 residues. In DNA, the CDR3 is TGTGCCAGCTCACCACCTCAGGGGGCCTACGAGCAGTACTTC. It encodes CASSPPQGAYEQYF.

J is TRBJ2-1 and V is TRBV11-2; a weak D match, TRBD2 (5 bases). This CDR3 is built from 18 residues. Germline V gene lookup returns CDR1 SGHAT and CDR2 FQNNGV. Trimming took off 3 bases at V and 7 bases at J, with 25 bases between the two ends. The CDR3 nucleotides read TGTGCCAGCAGCTTTTTGGGCACACCACCCTCAACGGGGAATGAGCAGTTCTTC. This sequence encodes CASSFLGTPPSTGNEQFF.

As for this clone: Other DNA variants within this sample encode the same CDR3. The J gene is TRBJ1-5, the V gene TRBV27; D not resolved. Germline assignment: CDR1 MNHEY and CDR2 SMNVEV (reference sequence). This CDR3 region has 14 residues. Trimming removed 4 bases from V and 0 bases from J, with 7 bases in between. The CDR3 sequence is CASSSGVSNQPQHF. In DNA, the CDR3 is TGTGCCAGCAGTTCGGGAGTTAGCAATCAGCCCCAGCATTTT.

This clone occurred once. The chain uses TRBV27 and TRBJ2-7, with 9 bases aligning to TRBD1. This CDR3 is built from 15 residues. Germline-derived CDR1 and CDR2 are MNHEY and SMNVEV (reference sequence). V lost 5 bases to trimming and J lost 0 bases; unmatched junction nucleotides: 5. CDR3 protein: CASSRSGQGSYEQYF. DNA of the CDR3: TGTGCCAGCAGTCGTTCGGGACAGGGCTCCTACGAGCAGTACTTC.

Comments on this clone: Other DNA sequences in this specimen translate into the identical CDR3. The V call is TRBV5-1, the J call TRBJ2-1; D not certain. Germline loops: CDR1 SGHRS, CDR2 YFSETQ. With 5 bases removed from V and 8 bases from J, the gap between germline ends came to 11 bases. CDR3 length: 12 residues. In nucleotides, the CDR3 is TGCGCCAGCAGTTTGCGTAGGGATGAGCAGTTCTTC. It yields the protein CASSLRRDEQFF.

The table lists this clone with a count of one. This rearrangement joins TRBV5-1 to TRBJ2-3, with 12 bases that match TRBD2. The CDR3 runs to 17 residues. Germline values: CDR1 SGHRS, CDR2 YFSETQ. V trimming: 3 bases; J trimming: 5 bases; junction bases outside the gene matches: 10. CDR3 DNA: TGCGCCAGCAGCTGGGCCCTAGCGGGAGGGCCAGTAGATACGCAGTATTTT. The encoded protein is CASSWALAGGPVDTQYF.

The V and J genes are TRBV11-2 and TRBJ2-2; TRBD2 matches at 7 bases. V shed 6 bases and J 1 base; nucleotides not matched to a gene: 8. The length of the CDR3 is 16 residues. Germline V gene sequence: CDR1 SGHAT, CDR2 FQNNGV. The CDR3 DNA sequence: TGTGCCAGCAGGCTACCCGGGACTATGAACACCGGGGAGCTGTTTTTT. It specifies CASRLPGTMNTGELFF.

The J gene is TRBJ2-7, the V gene TRBV5-6; possible D gene TRBD2, 5 bases. V dropped 0 bases and J dropped 3 bases, with 10 bases sitting between them. The CDR3 loop spans 14 amino acids. The germline V gene has CDR1 SGHDT and CDR2 YYEEEE. CDR3 bases: TGTGCCAGCAGCTTGGCCGCCGGGGACTACGAGCAGTACTTC. Translating it yields CASSLAAGDYEQYF.

The V gene is TRBV7-2, the J gene TRBJ2-1, with 12 bases aligning to TRBD2. J gave up 7 bases and V 3 bases, and 4 bases lay outside the gene matches. Germline V gene sequence: CDR1 SGHTA, CDR2 FQGNSA. The CDR3 is made up of 15 amino acids. The CDR3 DNA sequence: TGTGCCAGCAGCTTCCGACTAGCGGGAGTAAATGAGCAGTTCTTC. Translating it yields CASSFRLAGVNEQFF.

The chain combines TRBV5-6 with TRBJ1-3; D not resolved. The V and J ends lost 3 bases and 6 bases respectively, with 13 bases between them. The CDR3 contains 14 residues. Germline CDR1 SGHDT, CDR2 YYEEEE. CDR3 loop: CASSSGWVENTIYF. The CDR3 DNA reads TGTGCCAGCAGCTCAGGATGGGTGGAAAACACCATATATTTT.

The chain has TRBV4-1 and TRBJ1-2; TRBD1 might be the D (6 bases). The V gene lost 1 base and the J gene lost 2 bases, with 11 bases spanning the gap. The germline gives CDR1 MGHRA, CDR2 YSYEKL. The CDR3 consists of 15 residues. This chain's CDR3 is CASSQVGGLNYGYTF. The CDR3 DNA follows: TGCGCCAGCAGCCAAGTCGGGGGGCTCAACTATGGCTACACCTTC.

This sequence joins TRBV6-5 and TRBJ2-2; perhaps TRBD2 as D (6 bases). The CDR3 is made up of 14 amino acids. Germline values: CDR1 MNHEY, CDR2 SVGAGI. Trimming pared 2 bases from V and 3 bases from J, leaving 7 bases between. CDR3 DNA sequence: TGTGCCAGCAGTTACGGCGGGGACACCGGGGAGCTGTTTTTT. Amino acids: CASSYGGDTGELFF.

For this clone: The sample holds other DNA sequences that translate to the same CDR3. The CDR3 coding sequence is TGCAGTGCACGACAGGGGTTCGAGCAGTACTTC. It is translated as CSARQGFEQYF. V and J are TRBV20-1 and TRBJ2-7, with 8 nucleotides matching TRBD1. Germline trimming cut 6 bases from V and 6 bases from J; bases unmatched to any gene: 4. CDR1 is DFQATT and CDR2 is SNEGSKA in the germline V gene (reference sequence). The length of the CDR3 is 11 residues.

This clone was seen only once. J is TRBJ2-7 and V is TRBV5-4; 8 bases are a match to TRBD1. Germline values: CDR1 SGHNT, CDR2 YYREEE (reference sequence). The ends lost 3 bases at V and 7 bases at J; junction bases unmatched: 12. The CDR3 loop spans 15 amino acids. The CDR3 sequence: CASSYGTGPPWEQYF. The CDR3 region has the DNA TGTGCCAGCAGCTACGGGACAGGTCCCCCCTGGGAGCAGTACTTC. Together with reference TRBV5-4 and TRBJ2-7, the CDR3 gives the full variable domain: ETGVTQSPTHLIKTRGQQVTLRCSSQSGHNTVSWYQQALGQGPQFIFQYYREEENGRGNFPPRFSGLQFPNYSSELNVNALELDDSALYLCASSYGTGPPWEQYFGPGTRLTVT.

This clone was detected only once. The chain employs TRBV29-1 and TRBJ2-2, with 7 bases aligning to TRBD1. Germline values: CDR1 SQVTM, CDR2 ANQGSEA. Trimming at V came to 6 bases and at J to 1 base, leaving 8 bases not matched to a gene. The CDR3 contains 15 residues. DNA of the CDR3: TGCAGCGTCAATACACAGGGGATGAACACCGGGGAGCTGTTTTTT. Its translation is CSVNTQGMNTGELFF.

The chain employs TRBV5-1 and TRBJ2-1, with D tentatively TRBD2 (5 bases). Trimming took 0 bases from V and 8 from J, leaving 6 bases between them. CDR3 size: 12 residues. In germline, CDR1 is SGHRS, CDR2 YFSETQ. In DNA form, the CDR3 reads TGCGCCAGCAGCTTGGCCGGGGATGAGCAGTTCTTC. This translates into CASSLAGDEQFF.

V is TRBV4-1 and J is TRBJ1-5; TRBD1 agrees at 9 bases. The CDR3 extends over 16 amino acids. The ends lost 0 bases at V and 7 bases at J; junction bases unmatched: 7. Germline CDR1 and CDR2: MGHRA and YSYEKL. The CDR3 protein is CASSQETGGLFQPQHF. CDR3 bases: TGCGCCAGCAGCCAAGAGACAGGGGGTCTGTTCCAGCCCCAGCATTTT.